This TCR beta chain was sequenced in a study of CD8 T cells in ankylosing spondylitis (TCRdb year 2017). Background on the whole study: The study set out to find disease-linked TCR variants by profiling T cell receptor beta repertoires in ankylosing spondylitis patients and healthy donors. Peripheral blood samples were taken, and synovial fluid was additionally collected from ankylosing spondylitis patients. The full study cohort comprised around 25 ankylosing spondylitis patients and 85 to 120 healthy donors.

The sequencer listed for this sample is Illumina HiSeq 2500. Quantitative 5'-RACE with molecular barcodes was used to prepare TCR beta libraries. For the original study's pipeline: A new computational method, built on a probabilistic model of VDJ rearrangement, was used to identify disease-linked TCR variants. TCRdb ran its own pipeline on the public reads, namely fastp trimming at Q25 and MiXCR clone calling, and kept in-frame beta chains. Identical CDR3 protein sequences are pooled into one entry, listed with their most common genes and DNA. These V and J calls are TCRdb output, not the study's own analysis. Present in this sample are approximately 250,000 distinct CDR3 sequences, 24% of which were seen just once. Jointly, the top ten make up roughly 0.6% of the sample. The investigation overall reported the following: In peripheral blood, the disease-linked clones were found at relatively low frequencies and had a CD8+ phenotype. Some motif variants had previously been reported in the synovial fluid and blood of reactive arthritis patients, which suggests shared mechanisms of disease initiation. A TCR beta motif of 8 or 9 highly homologous amino acid variants appeared characteristic of blood from ankylosing spondylitis patients. The disease-linked clones were reported as significantly enriched in matched synovial fluid samples from ankylosing spondylitis patients.

This clonotype was observed at least ten times. Its target antigen remains unknown. Nothing much larger sits one base from this clone, and base qualities are not available. V is reduced by 4 bases and J by 4 bases, leaving a spacing of 16 bases between them. In the germline V gene (reference sequence), CDR1 corresponds to LGHDT and CDR2 to YNNKEL. From the cysteine through the phenylalanine, the CDR3 covers 15 amino acids. Of all the DNA, just the CDR3 is kept, 45 bases in frame from base 1. The V and J genes are TRBV3-1 and TRBJ1-2; the D region possibly corresponds to TRBD1 (5 bases align). The TCR originated in a male donor with ankylosing spondylitis or in good health (not recorded which). Source material: blood, either unsorted or a sorted T cell fraction (not recorded which). The CDR3 protein sequence reads: CASSLGGTRRYGYTF. The nucleotide sequence is given as TGTGCCAGCAGCCTCGGCGGGACTCGGCGCTATGGCTACACCTTC.